Here is one TCR beta chain with its context. Antigen specificity is unknown. A junction end diverges from the germline sequence, so it may reflect a read error. Per germline, CDR1 SGHRS and CDR2 YFSETQ. This CDR3 spans 13 amino acids. This sample stems from a study of T cells in Graves' hyperthyroidism and ophthalmopathy. TCR beta CDR3 region amplification was performed from RNA transcripts. HTBI primers were used for first-round RT-PCR of the TCR CDR3. TCRdb called the multiplex PCR reads again in MiXCR, with one record for every CDR3 protein. Here the sample spans roughly 380,000 distinct CDR3 sequences, 14% being singletons. The study, taken as a whole, reports: Blood samples included most of the expanded thyroid clonotypes exceeding 0.001.

The material sequenced was blood. The sequence was obtained from a woman aged 55-69 years with Graves' hyperthyroidism. V gene TRBV5-1 combines with J gene TRBJ2-5; D is undetermined. The CDR3: CVSSLTDQETQYF. The CDR3, as DNA: TGCGTCAGCAGCTTAACGGATCAAGAGACCCAGTACTTC.